This T cell receptor beta chain was retrieved from a study of CD8 T cells in ankylosing spondylitis. Findings and limits, study-wide: Clones tied to disease were said to be significantly enriched in matched ankylosing spondylitis synovial fluid. Blood from ankylosing spondylitis patients appeared to carry a characteristic roughly 8-variant TCR beta motif. Disease-linked clones displayed a CD8+ phenotype and appeared relatively rarely in peripheral blood. A subset of motif variants has previously been described in the synovial fluid and blood of reactive arthritis.

This clonotype appeared many times. As yet, its antigen is unknown. 5'-RACE, quantitative and with molecular barcodes, yielded the TCR beta libraries. TCRdb reanalysed the 5' RACE reads using MiXCR and keeps one entry per CDR3 protein. The sample has around 890,000 distinct CDR3 sequences, approximately 10% seen once. CDR3 length equals 17 residues. Between the trimmed V and J ends, which lost 6 bases and 2 bases, there was a span of 23 bases. The V gene's germline CDR1 is ENHRY and CDR2 SYGVKD. The sequencing sample was made of blood, either unsorted or a sorted T cell fraction (not recorded which). This receptor was obtained from a male donor with ankylosing spondylitis. The rearrangement joins TRBV10-3 to TRBJ2-7; D is uncertain. The CDR3 DNA follows: TGTGCCATCAGAAAAGGTACAGCACTCTCAGGCCCCTACGAGCAGTACTTC. Translating it yields CAIRKGTALSGPYEQYF.